This T cell receptor (beta chain) was observed in a study of beta chain features in type 1 diabetes. CDR3 length equals 12 residues. Germline loops: CDR1 SGHVS, CDR2 FQNEAQ. The V gene lost 3 bases and the J gene lost 5 bases, with 7 bases spanning the gap. Every bit of the isolated RNA underwent reverse transcription, so sequencing read expressed TCRB transcripts. The table came from immunoSEQ multiplex PCR; TCRdb's copy has only in-frame clones and leaves some out. The top ten hold roughly 2% of the sample, which has roughly 150,000 clones, approximately 12% seen once. This clone showed up just a few times. Antigen specificity is unknown. Broader study findings: Lower insertion and higher deletion counts appeared at VDJ junctions in type 1 diabetes patients. When Type 1 diabetes patients were examined, their TCRB CDR3s proved moderately but significantly shorter in all four CD4+ subsets.

The gene calls are TRBV7-8 and TRBJ2-5, with D possibly TRBD2 on 5 matching bases. The sequence derives from a man aged 18 to 30 in good health. The sequencing sample was made of central memory CD4+ T cells from blood. This CDR3 is CASSFRRETQYF. DNA for the CDR3: TGTGCCAGCAGCTTCCGGAGGGAGACCCAGTACTTC. Variable domain in full (rest from reference TRBV7-8 and TRBJ2-5): GAGVSQSPRYKVAKRGQDVALRCDPISGHVSLFWYQQALGQGPEFLTYFQNEAQLDKSGLPSDRFFAERPEGSVSTLKIQRTQQEDSAVYLCASSFRRETQYFGPGTRLLVL.